The 31 T cell receptor beta chains given below trace back to one sample, sequenced in a study of cytomegalovirus exposure and HLA in healthy donors (dated by TCRdb to 2017 to 2019). The library was prepared using the immunoSEQ multiplex PCR assay. For the multiplex PCR, a mixture combining 60 forward primers for TCR Vbeta segments and 13 reverse primers for TCR Jbeta segments was used. TCRdb's version of the immuneACCESS table is confined to in-frame rearrangements and falls short of the full clone set. An unresolved V gene accounts for under half of the shortfall where checked; the remainder is of unknown origin. This sample lists about 200,000 clones; about 70% were detected once. The ten largest clonotypes hold approximately 2% of the sample. Sequencing input: PBMCs. These receptors all stem from a woman in her twenties or thirties in good health and CMV-seronegative.

CDR3 loop: CASSLRGGMGEKLFF. DNA of the CDR3: TGTGCCAGCAGCTTGCGGGGGGGAATGGGTGAAAAACTGTTTTTT. The V and J genes are TRBV5-4 and TRBJ1-4, with a tentative D call TRBD1 (5 bases). Germline values: CDR1 SGHNT, CDR2 YYREEE (reference sequence). V lost 1 base to trimming and J lost 7 bases, with 14 bases between them. The CDR3 covers 15 residues. Full variable domain (outside the CDR3, taken from reference TRBV5-4 and TRBJ1-4): ETGVTQSPTHLIKTRGQQVTLRCSSQSGHNTVSWYQQALGQGPQFIFQYYREEENGRGNFPPRFSGLQFPNYSSELNVNALELDDSALYLCASSLRGGMGEKLFFGSGTQLSVL.

This clone occurred a few times. V and J are TRBV6-1 and TRBJ2-3; 7 nucleotides align to TRBD2. J gave up 2 bases and V 7 bases, and 9 bases lay outside the gene matches. The CDR3 is 15 residues long. Germline CDR1 is MNHNS and CDR2 is SASEGT. The CDR3 DNA reads as TGTGCCAGCACGTTATTCCTAGCGGCCACAGATACGCAGTATTTT. It yields the protein CASTLFLAATDTQYF.

The chain's CDR3 is CASSPGSWEEQYF. DNA of the CDR3: TGTGCCAGCAGCCCGGGGAGCTGGGAAGAGCAGTACTTC. This chain uses TRBV14 with TRBJ2-7; a possible D gene is TRBD2 (5 bases). Germline V gives CDR1 SGHDN, CDR2 FVKESK. With 4 bases removed from V and 7 bases from J, the gap between germline ends came to 14 bases. This CDR3 has 13 amino acids.

This clone occurred a few times. The rearrangement uses TRBV5-1 and TRBJ2-2, with D possibly matching TRBD1 (6 bases). CDR3 size: 16 residues. From germline, CDR1 is SGHRS and CDR2 YFSETQ. Trimming removed 0 bases at V and 2 bases at J, with 11 bases between. CDR3 protein: CASSLVAGENTGELFF. CDR3 DNA: TGCGCCAGCAGCTTGGTCGCAGGGGAAAACACCGGGGAGCTGTTTTTT.

This rearrangement joins TRBV7-8 to TRBJ1-6, with D maybe TRBD1 (6 bases). This CDR3 has 19 residues. Germline V CDR1 and CDR2: SGHVS, FQNEAQ. The V and J ends lost 3 bases and 8 bases respectively, with 26 bases between them. DNA for the CDR3: TGTGCCAGCAGCTTGGGGATCGGGGGGGGGCTTTTTCGCGATTCACCCCTCCACTTT. It translates to CASSLGIGGGLFRDSPLHF.

The genes are TRBV10-3 and TRBJ2-7, with TRBD2 identical over 10 bases. This CDR3 contains 17 residues. With 0 bases clipped from V and 0 bases from J, the junction kept 5 bases outside the gene matches. Germline CDR1 and CDR2: ENHRY and SYGVKD. CDR3 protein: CAISESKGLAASYEQYF. The CDR3 nucleotides are TGTGCCATCAGTGAGTCGAAAGGACTAGCGGCCTCCTACGAGCAGTACTTC.

The CDR3 DNA sequence: TGTGCCAGCAGTTCTACAGGGGAGAGGCTCTATGGCTACACCTTC. Translating gives CASSSTGERLYGYTF. The chain combines TRBV28 with TRBJ1-2; 7 bases agree with TRBD1. The CDR3 extends over 15 amino acids. V lost 4 bases to trimming and J lost 4 bases; unmatched junction nucleotides: 9. Looked up from germline, CDR1 is MDHEN and CDR2 is SYDVKM.

This rearrangement joins TRBV2 to TRBJ2-1; 7 bases are a match to TRBD2. Trimming removed 6 bases from V and 4 bases from J; junction bases left unmatched: 9. Per the germline V gene, CDR1 is SNHLY and CDR2 is FYNNEI. The CDR3 contains 15 residues. In DNA, the CDR3 is TGTGCCAGCAGGGGGGGGGAGGGTAGTTACAATGAGCAGTTCTTC. This gives the protein CASRGGEGSYNEQFF. Supplemented by reference TRBV2 and TRBJ2-1, the full variable domain reads EPEVTQTPSHQVTQMGQEVILRCVPISNHLYFYWYRQILGQKVEFLVSFYNNEISEKSEIFDDQFSVERPDGSNFTLKIRSTKLEDSAMYFCASRGGEGSYNEQFFGPGTRLTVL.

This sequence joins TRBV19 and TRBJ1-4; D perhaps matches TRBD1 (6 bases). The germline V gene has CDR1 LNHDA and CDR2 SQIVND (reference sequence). With 10 bases removed from V and 5 bases from J, the gap between germline ends came to 14 bases. The CDR3 runs 13 residues. CDR3 bases: TGTGCCACACACAGGGCCCCGAATGAAAAACTGTTTTTT. It is translated as CATHRAPNEKLFF.

The chain has TRBV6-5 and TRBJ2-3, with 8 nucleotides matching TRBD1. CDR3 size: 15 residues. V was clipped by 6 bases and J by 3 bases; unmatched bases: 8. The germline gives CDR1 MNHEY, CDR2 SVGAGI. Here the CDR3 reads CASRSTGDGTDTQYF. The CDR3 DNA follows: TGTGCCAGCAGATCGACAGGGGACGGAACAGATACGCAGTATTTT.

This clone was seen more than once but under ten times. V is TRBV23-1 and J is TRBJ1-1; 8 bases align to TRBD1. TRBV23-1 falls under the ORF class, with uncertain function. CDR3 size: 16 residues. The trim removed 2 bases at V and 1 base at J, leaving 6 bases unmatched. The CDR3 sequence is CASSQRQGSRNTEAFF. Here the CDR3 DNA reads TGCGCCAGCAGTCAACGACAGGGGAGTAGGAACACTGAAGCTTTCTTT.

This chain links TRBV7-8 with TRBJ2-3; D is unclear. Deletions cut 2 bases from V and 6 bases from J, with 15 bases between. The CDR3 totals 15 residues. CDR1 and CDR2 (germline): SGHVS, FQNEAQ. In DNA, the CDR3 is TGTGCCAGCAGCTTAAGGATTCTCCAGGTTGATACGCAGTATTTT. Encoded protein: CASSLRILQVDTQYF.

This clone showed up just once. The V gene is TRBV5-1, the J gene TRBJ2-5; possibly TRBD1 for D (6 bases). TRBJ2-7 explains the end of the DNA better; the J call may be wrong. CDR3 length: 14 residues. Germline lookup yields CDR1 SGHRS and CDR2 YFSETQ. For the CDR3, the DNA is TGCGCCAGCAGCCTTCAGGGGTCTCCCTACGAGCAGTACTTC. Protein product: CASSLQGSPYEQYF.

This clone has only a few counts. The chain combines TRBV4-3 with TRBJ2-5, with 9 bases that match TRBD1. The last part of the DNA fits TRBJ2-7 better; the J call may be wrong. Germline loops: CDR1 LGHNA, CDR2 YSLEER. The CDR3 extends over 14 amino acids. In DNA form, the CDR3 reads TGCGCCAGCAGCAACCGGGACAGGGCCTCCGAGCAGTACTTC. This gives the protein CASSNRDRASEQYF.

The rearrangement joins TRBV7-3 to TRBJ2-3; D is unresolved. The length of the CDR3 is 15 residues. V gave up 2 bases and J gave up 0 bases, with 9 bases separating them. The germline V gene encodes CDR1 SGHTA and CDR2 FQGTGA. In DNA, the CDR3 is TGTGCCAGCAGCTTATCTTACGGGAGCACAGATACGCAGTATTTT. This codes for CASSLSYGSTDTQYF.

This clone was recorded a few times. This sequence joins TRBV5-1 and TRBJ2-2; 11 nucleotides match TRBD1. V shed 2 bases and J 2 bases; nucleotides not matched to a gene: 5. The CDR3 contains 17 residues. Germline-derived CDR1 and CDR2 are SGHRS and YFSETQ. The CDR3 loop reads CASSFKRTGGNTGELFF. The CDR3, as DNA: TGCGCCAGCAGCTTCAAGCGGACAGGGGGCAACACCGGGGAGCTGTTTTTT.

Regarding this clone: Other DNA variants within this sample encode the same CDR3. The chain combines TRBV18 with TRBJ1-5; D may be TRBD1 (5 bases). The germline V gene encodes CDR1 KGHSH and CDR2 LQKENI. This CDR3 is 14 amino acids long. V lost 3 bases and J 5 bases, leaving 11 bases between the germline ends. This CDR3 reads CASSPGRVDQPQHF. The CDR3, as DNA: TGTGCCAGCTCACCGGGCAGGGTGGATCAGCCCCAGCATTTT.

This chain uses TRBV10-2 with TRBJ1-1; D not resolved. The CDR3 consists of 12 residues. Trimming removed 6 bases from V and 1 base from J, with 6 bases in between. The germline gives CDR1 WSHSY, CDR2 SAAADI. CDR3 sequence (DNA): TGCGCCAGCAGGGCGGGGAACACTGAAGCTTTCTTT. The encoded protein is CASRAGNTEAFF.

The chain employs TRBV5-1 and TRBJ2-3; 8 bases are shared with TRBD2. Germline CDR1 SGHRS, CDR2 YFSETQ. This CDR3 contains 16 residues. The V gene end was trimmed by 2 bases and the J gene end by 0 bases; junction bases not matched to a gene: 5. DNA for the CDR3: TGCGCCAGCAGCTTCGGCGGGGGGAAGAGCACAGATACGCAGTATTTT. Amino acid sequence: CASSFGGGKSTDTQYF.

This chain uses TRBV11-2 with TRBJ1-5; D gene unclear. Germline V gene sequence: CDR1 SGHAT, CDR2 FQNNGV. V was shortened by 0 bases and J by 4 bases, with 10 bases between the two germline ends. The CDR3 is 15 amino acids. CDR3 nucleotide sequence: TGTGCCAGCAGCTTAGATGGGCAGGAAAATCAGCCCCAGCATTTT. It codes for CASSLDGQENQPQHF.

In regard to this clone: One end of the junction does not line up with germline, which may come from a read error. Additional DNA sequences in this sample encode the identical CDR3. V and J are TRBV9 and TRBJ1-2, with 11 bases that match TRBD1. The germline V gene has CDR1 SGDLS and CDR2 YYNGEE. The CDR3 is 15 amino acids. The CDR3 DNA is TGCGCCAGCAACCCGTCAGGGACAGGGGGCTATGGCTACACCTTC. Encoded protein: CASNPSGTGGYGYTF.

The rearrangement uses TRBV11-2 and TRBJ2-7, with 7 bases aligning to TRBD1. Trimming at V came to 4 bases and at J to 4 bases, leaving 7 bases not matched to a gene. This CDR3 is 14 amino acids long. Germline V gives CDR1 SGHAT, CDR2 FQNNGV. CDR3 sequence reads: CASSSDRVGYEQYF. CDR3 sequence (DNA): TGTGCCAGCAGCTCCGACAGGGTGGGGTACGAGCAGTACTTC.

This clone showed up just once. The chain has TRBV19 and TRBJ1-1; the match to TRBD1 covers 7 bases. With 3 bases clipped from V and 5 bases from J, the junction kept 3 bases outside the gene matches. The CDR3 extends over 13 amino acids. Germline loops: CDR1 LNHDA, CDR2 SQIVND (reference sequence). The CDR3 DNA is TGTGCCAGTAGTATTGACAGGGAGACTGAAGCTTTCTTT. Translating gives CASSIDRETEAFF.

The chain is built from TRBV2 and TRBJ1-5; TRBD1 is a possible D gene (6 bases). Germline CDR1 reads SNHLY; CDR2 reads FYNNEI. V was trimmed by 6 bases and J by 2 bases, leaving 11 bases between them. The CDR3 is 14 amino acids. As DNA, the CDR3 is TGTGCCAGCAGCGTAAACAGGGGCAATCAGCCCCAGCATTTT. It yields the protein CASSVNRGNQPQHF.

This clone was found once. The chain has TRBV7-3 and TRBJ2-1, with D tentatively TRBD2 (6 bases). Germline V CDR1 and CDR2: SGHTA, FQGTGA. The CDR3 sequence is 14 residues long. Trimming took 3 bases from V and 8 from J, leaving 14 bases between them. CDR3 loop: CASSFTRTSYEQFF. The DNA for the CDR3 is TGTGCCAGCAGCTTTACTCGAACTAGCTATGAGCAGTTCTTC.

This clone was observed a handful of times. The gene calls are TRBV5-8 and TRBJ2-2; D is undetermined. The V end lost 7 bases, the J end lost 10 bases, and 8 bases lay between the germline ends. This CDR3 has 10 residues. Germline lookup yields CDR1 SGHTS and CDR2 YDEGEE. CDR3 coding DNA: TGTGCCAGCGGAGTTTTGGAGCTGTTTTTT. Protein product: CASGVLELFF.

This clone was found once. This chain connects TRBV30 to TRBJ2-2, with D uncertain. Germline CDR1 reads GTSNPN; CDR2 reads SVGIG (reference sequence). There are 13 residues in the CDR3. Trimming shortened V by 4 bases and J by 1 base, and 7 bases separated the two germline ends. CDR3 residues: CAWTRLNTGELFF. CDR3 DNA sequence: TGTGCCTGGACGCGACTGAACACCGGGGAGCTGTTTTTT.

This chain joins TRBV4-2 and TRBJ1-1; 7 bases align to TRBD1. V was clipped by 4 bases and J by 1 base; unmatched bases: 6. The CDR3 covers 15 residues. The germline V gene has CDR1 LGHNA and CDR2 YNFKEQ. CDR3 bases: TGTGCCAGCAGCCTAGGGGCAGGGGGGAACACTGAAGCTTTCTTT. Translated: CASSLGAGGNTEAFF.

This clone was picked up one time. The rearrangement uses TRBV30 and TRBJ2-7; 7 nucleotides align to TRBD1. The CDR3 extends over 14 amino acids. CDR1 is GTSNPN and CDR2 is SVGIG in the germline V gene (reference sequence). V was pared by 2 bases and J by 6 bases, with 10 bases of the junction left unmatched. This chain's CDR3 is CAWSSDRARFEQYF. CDR3 coding DNA: TGTGCCTGGAGTTCAGACAGGGCTCGCTTCGAGCAGTACTTC.

This clone is a singleton in its sample. The chain combines TRBV4-3 with TRBJ1-5, with TRBD1 as a possible D gene (5 bases). Per germline, CDR1 LGHNA and CDR2 YSLEER. The CDR3 sequence is 15 residues long. V was pared by 2 bases and J by 4 bases, with 12 bases between. CDR3 DNA: TGCGCCAGCAGCCAATTGGGACTGTCAAATCAGCCCCAGCATTTT. It codes for CASSQLGLSNQPQHF.

The J gene is TRBJ1-4, the V gene TRBV27, with D perhaps TRBD1 (5 bases). Per germline, CDR1 MNHEY and CDR2 SMNVEV (reference sequence). The CDR3 extends over 15 amino acids. V gave up 3 bases and J gave up 8 bases, with 16 bases separating them. The CDR3 DNA reads TGTGCCAGCAGTTTGGCGGGGGTTGACCCCGAAAAACTGTTTTTT. It translates to CASSLAGVDPEKLFF.